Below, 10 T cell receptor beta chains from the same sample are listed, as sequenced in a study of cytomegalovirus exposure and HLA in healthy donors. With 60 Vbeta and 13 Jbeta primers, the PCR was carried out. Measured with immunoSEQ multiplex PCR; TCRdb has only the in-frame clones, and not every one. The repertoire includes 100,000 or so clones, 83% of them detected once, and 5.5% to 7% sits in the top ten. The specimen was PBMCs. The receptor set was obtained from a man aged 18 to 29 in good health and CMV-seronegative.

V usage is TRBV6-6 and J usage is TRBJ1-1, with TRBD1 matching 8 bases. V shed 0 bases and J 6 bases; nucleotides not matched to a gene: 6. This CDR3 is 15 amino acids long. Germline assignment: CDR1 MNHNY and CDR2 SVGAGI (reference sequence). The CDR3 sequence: CASSYSPGGVPEAFF. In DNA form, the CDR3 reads TGTGCCAGCAGTTACTCCCCAGGGGGCGTCCCTGAAGCTTTCTTT.

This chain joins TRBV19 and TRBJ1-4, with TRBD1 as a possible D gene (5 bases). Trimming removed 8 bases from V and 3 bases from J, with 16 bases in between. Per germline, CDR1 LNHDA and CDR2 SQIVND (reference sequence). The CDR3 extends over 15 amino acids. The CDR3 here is CASLNPGEANEKLFF. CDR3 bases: TGTGCCAGTCTCAATCCGGGGGAAGCTAATGAAAAACTGTTTTTT.

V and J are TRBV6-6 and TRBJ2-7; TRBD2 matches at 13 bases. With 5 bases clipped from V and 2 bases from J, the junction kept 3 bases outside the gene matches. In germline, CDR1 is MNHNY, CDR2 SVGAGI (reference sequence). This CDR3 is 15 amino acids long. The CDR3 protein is CASSRLAGGTYEQYF. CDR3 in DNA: TGTGCCAGCAGTCGACTAGCGGGAGGAACCTACGAGCAGTACTTC.

The CDR3 region has the DNA TGCGCCAGCAGCCAAGACAGTGCGGTGGCAGGAGGGGAGCAGTACTTC. Its protein product is CASSQDSAVAGGEQYF. V is TRBV4-3 and J is TRBJ2-7; TRBD2 is a possible D gene (6 bases). The germline gives CDR1 LGHNA, CDR2 YSLEER. The CDR3 loop spans 16 amino acids. Trimming left V 0 bases short and J 7 bases short, with 19 bases between.

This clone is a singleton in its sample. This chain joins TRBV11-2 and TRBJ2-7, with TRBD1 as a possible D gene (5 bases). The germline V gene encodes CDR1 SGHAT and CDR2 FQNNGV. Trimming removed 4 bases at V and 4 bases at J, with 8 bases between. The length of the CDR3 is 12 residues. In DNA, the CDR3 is TGTGCCAGCAGCTGGGGCCTTTACGAGCAGTACTTC. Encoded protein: CASSWGLYEQYF.

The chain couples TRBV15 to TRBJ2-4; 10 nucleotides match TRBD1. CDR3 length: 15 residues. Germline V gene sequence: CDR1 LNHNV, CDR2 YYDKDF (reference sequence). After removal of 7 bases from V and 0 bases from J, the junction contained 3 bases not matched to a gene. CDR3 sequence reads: CATMDRGLAKNIQYF. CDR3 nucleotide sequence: TGTGCCACCATGGACAGGGGGTTAGCCAAAAACATTCAGTACTTC.

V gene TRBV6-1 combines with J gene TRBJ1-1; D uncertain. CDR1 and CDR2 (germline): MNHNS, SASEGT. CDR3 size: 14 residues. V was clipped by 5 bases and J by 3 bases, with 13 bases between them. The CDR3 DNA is TGTGCCAGCAGTAAGACATCTCCGCACACTGAAGCTTTCTTT. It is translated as CASSKTSPHTEAFF.

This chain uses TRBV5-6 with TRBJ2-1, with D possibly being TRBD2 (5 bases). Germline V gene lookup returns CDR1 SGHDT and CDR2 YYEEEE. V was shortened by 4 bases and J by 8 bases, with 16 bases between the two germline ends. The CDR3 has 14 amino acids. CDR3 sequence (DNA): TGTGCCAGCAGCCCCGGACTGGGCCTAGATGAGCAGTTCTTC. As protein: CASSPGLGLDEQFF.

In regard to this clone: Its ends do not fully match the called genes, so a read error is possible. The CDR3 protein is CSSSLGRPYEQYF. The DNA of the CDR3 is TGTTCCAGCAGCTTGGGCAGGCCCTACGAGCAGTACTTC. The chain combines TRBV7-9 with TRBJ2-7; D is unclear. CDR3 length equals 13 residues. Germline V lookup: CDR1 SEHNR, CDR2 FQNEAQ (reference sequence).

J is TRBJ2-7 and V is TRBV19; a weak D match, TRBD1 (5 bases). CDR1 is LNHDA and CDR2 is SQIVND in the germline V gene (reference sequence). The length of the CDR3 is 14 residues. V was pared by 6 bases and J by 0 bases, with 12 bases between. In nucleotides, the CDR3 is TGTGCCAGTAGGCAGGGCAGTTTCTCCTACGAGCAGTACTTC. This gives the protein CASRQGSFSYEQYF.